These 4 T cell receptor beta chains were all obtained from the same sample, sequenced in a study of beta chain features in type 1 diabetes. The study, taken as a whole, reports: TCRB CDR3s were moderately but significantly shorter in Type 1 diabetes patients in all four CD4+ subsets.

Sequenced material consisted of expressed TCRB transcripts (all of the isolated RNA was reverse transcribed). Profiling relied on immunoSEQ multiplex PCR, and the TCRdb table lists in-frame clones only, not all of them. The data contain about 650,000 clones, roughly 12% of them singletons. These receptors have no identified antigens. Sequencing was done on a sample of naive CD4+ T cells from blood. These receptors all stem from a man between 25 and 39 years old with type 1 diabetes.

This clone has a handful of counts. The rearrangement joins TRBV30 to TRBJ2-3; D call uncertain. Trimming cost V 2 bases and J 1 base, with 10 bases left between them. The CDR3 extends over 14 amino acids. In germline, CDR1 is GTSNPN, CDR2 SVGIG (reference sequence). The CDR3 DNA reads TGTGCCTGGAGTCCAACCACAGGCACAGATACGCAGTATTTT. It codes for CAWSPTTGTDTQYF.

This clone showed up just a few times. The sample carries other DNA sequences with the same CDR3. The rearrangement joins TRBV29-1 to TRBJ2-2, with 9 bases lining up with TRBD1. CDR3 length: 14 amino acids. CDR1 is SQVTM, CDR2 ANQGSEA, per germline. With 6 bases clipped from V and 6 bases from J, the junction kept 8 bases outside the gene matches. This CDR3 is CSVSDRGGAGELFF. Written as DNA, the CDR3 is TGCAGCGTCTCGGACAGGGGTGGGGCCGGGGAGCTGTTTTTT.

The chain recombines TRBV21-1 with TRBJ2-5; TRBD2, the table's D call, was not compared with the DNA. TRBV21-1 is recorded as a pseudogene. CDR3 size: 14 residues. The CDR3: CASSPPGSRETQYF. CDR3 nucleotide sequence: TGTGCCAGCAGCCCGCCGGGGTCGCGAGAGACCCAGTACTTC.

DNA for the CDR3: TGTGCCAGCACCAAGAAGGATATTAGCAATCAGCCCCAGCATTTT. Translating it yields CASTKKDISNQPQHF. This rearrangement joins TRBV6-6 to TRBJ1-5; the D is unclear. There are 15 residues in the CDR3. The germline V gene has CDR1 MNHNY and CDR2 SVGAGI (reference sequence). V gave up 7 bases and J gave up 0 bases, with 13 bases separating them.